The rows below give T cell receptor beta chains drawn from one sample of a study of blood T cell repertoires in COVID-19. TCRdb's table, derived via immunoSEQ multiplex PCR, lists solely in-frame clones and lacks some. Of about 46,000 clones in the sample, 85% to 90% are singletons; the top ten hold approximately 9.6%. Specimen: peripheral blood. These receptors came from a man in his fifties with active COVID-19. Both conserved end residues are part of each CDR3. A D gene is named only where the DNA matches it firmly. Expanded clones get a size class; other rows say once, few or many, or leave the size out.

v_call: TRBV18
d_call: .
j_call: TRBJ2-7
clone_size: .
cdr3_aa: CASSTGYEQYF
cdr3_nt: TGTGCCAGCTCCACTGGTTACGAGCAGTACTTC

v_call: TRBV7-2
d_call: .
j_call: TRBJ1-2
clone_size: .
cdr3_aa: CASTYKRVGREGYTF
cdr3_nt: TGTGCCAGCACCTATAAGCGAGTAGGGCGGGAGGGCTACACCTTC

v_call: TRBV3-1/TRBV3-2
d_call: TRBD2
j_call: TRBJ2-3
clone_size: .
cdr3_aa: CASSPGTSGGAQYF
cdr3_nt: TGTGCCAGCAGTCCCGGGACTAGCGGGGGGGCACAGTATTTT

v_call: TRBV6-6
d_call: .
j_call: TRBJ1-4
clone_size: .
cdr3_aa: CASSSGGANEKLFF
cdr3_nt: TGTGCCAGCAGTTCCGGAGGGGCTAATGAAAAACTGTTTTTT

v_call: TRBV5-5
d_call: .
j_call: TRBJ1-1
clone_size: .
cdr3_aa: CASSFRIGTEAFF
cdr3_nt: TGTGCCAGCAGCTTTAGGATCGGGACTGAAGCTTTCTTT

v_call: TRBV27
d_call: .
j_call: TRBJ1-5
clone_size: .
cdr3_aa: CASSSRESEQPQHF
cdr3_nt: TGTGCCAGCAGTTCCAGGGAATCGGAACAGCCCCAGCATTTT

v_call: TRBV6-5
d_call: .
j_call: TRBJ1-4
clone_size: .
cdr3_aa: CASTRSWTAGEKLFF
cdr3_nt: TGTGCCAGCACTCGAAGTTGGACAGCTGGGGAAAAACTGTTTTTT

v_call: TRBV11-3
d_call: .
j_call: TRBJ2-2
clone_size: .
cdr3_aa: CASSLMGGTTGELFF
cdr3_nt: TGTGCCAGCAGCTTAATGGGAGGCACAACCGGGGAGCTGTTTTTT

v_call: TRBV11-3
d_call: TRBD1
j_call: TRBJ2-5
clone_size: .
cdr3_aa: CASSLGATGQGETQYF
cdr3_nt: TGTGCCAGCAGCTTAGGTGCGACGGGACAGGGTGAGACCCAGTACTTC

v_call: TRBV19
d_call: TRBD1
j_call: TRBJ2-5
clone_size: .
cdr3_aa: CASRISDRGRGETQYF
cdr3_nt: TGTGCCAGTAGGATATCGGACAGGGGGCGCGGAGAGACCCAGTACTTC

v_call: TRBV28
d_call: .
j_call: TRBJ2-1
clone_size: .
cdr3_aa: CASSLGDLIYNEQFF
cdr3_nt: TGTGCCAGCAGTTTGGGGGACTTAATCTACAATGAGCAGTTCTTC

v_call: TRBV28
d_call: .
j_call: TRBJ2-3
clone_size: .
cdr3_aa: CAIRTEGYTDTQYF
cdr3_nt: TGTGCCATTCGGACGGAGGGTTATACAGATACGCAGTATTTT

v_call: TRBV3-1/TRBV3-2
d_call: .
j_call: TRBJ2-7
clone_size: .
cdr3_aa: CASSQVIENSYEQYF
cdr3_nt: TGTGCCAGCAGCCAAGTAATCGAGAACTCCTACGAGCAGTACTTC

v_call: TRBV4-3
d_call: TRBD2
j_call: TRBJ2-1
clone_size: .
cdr3_aa: CASSQDPAGEDYNEQFF
cdr3_nt: TGCGCCAGCAGCCAAGATCCGGCGGGAGAGGACTACAATGAGCAGTTCTTC

v_call: TRBV2
d_call: .
j_call: TRBJ2-2
clone_size: .
cdr3_aa: CASSGTTNTGELFF
cdr3_nt: TGTGCCAGCAGTGGGACAACGAACACCGGGGAGCTGTTTTTT

v_call: TRBV9
d_call: .
j_call: TRBJ1-1
clone_size: .
cdr3_aa: CASSVERNTEAFF
cdr3_nt: TGTGCCAGCAGCGTGGAGAGGAACACTGAAGCTTTCTTT

v_call: TRBV19
d_call: TRBD2
j_call: TRBJ2-7
clone_size: .
cdr3_aa: CASSGPGLAASYEQYF
cdr3_nt: TGTGCCAGTAGTGGCCCGGGACTAGCGGCTTCCTACGAGCAGTACTTC

v_call: TRBV24-1
d_call: TRBD1
j_call: TRBJ2-5
clone_size: .
cdr3_aa: CATSDFRQGAGETQYF
cdr3_nt: TGTGCCACCAGTGATTTCCGGCAGGGGGCAGGGGAGACCCAGTACTTC

v_call: TRBV11-3
d_call: .
j_call: TRBJ1-5
clone_size: .
cdr3_aa: CASSLDLDSTQPQHF
cdr3_nt: TGTGCCAGCAGCTTAGATCTAGACAGCACTCAGCCCCAGCATTTT

v_call: TRBV3-1/TRBV3-2
d_call: .
j_call: TRBJ2-3
clone_size: few
cdr3_aa: CASSPGYVADTQYF
cdr3_nt: TGTGCCAGCAGTCCAGGTTACGTGGCAGATACGCAGTATTTT

v_call: TRBV5-4
d_call: .
j_call: TRBJ2-1
clone_size: .
cdr3_aa: CASSPPGGLNEQFF
cdr3_nt: TGTGCCAGCAGCCCGCCCGGTGGACTCAATGAGCAGTTCTTC

v_call: TRBV7-2
d_call: .
j_call: TRBJ2-3
clone_size: .
cdr3_aa: CASSLRRGTDTQYF
cdr3_nt: TGTGCCAGCAGCCTCCGCAGGGGCACAGATACGCAGTATTTT

v_call: TRBV28
d_call: TRBD2
j_call: TRBJ2-7
clone_size: .
cdr3_aa: CASSFPQAGGPYEQYF
cdr3_nt: TGTGCCAGCAGTTTCCCCCAGGCGGGAGGGCCGTACGAGCAGTACTTC

v_call: TRBV5-1
d_call: TRBD1
j_call: TRBJ2-7
clone_size: .
cdr3_aa: CASSKQGVSPYEQYF
cdr3_nt: TGCGCCAGCAGCAAACAGGGGGTGTCTCCCTACGAGCAGTACTTC

v_call: TRBV28
d_call: TRBD2
j_call: TRBJ2-7
clone_size: .
cdr3_aa: CASSSVGPWTYGRGEQYF
cdr3_nt: TGTGCCAGCAGTTCGGTCGGACCCTGGACATACGGGAGGGGGGAGCAGTACTTC

v_call: TRBV6-5
d_call: .
j_call: TRBJ1-1
clone_size: .
cdr3_aa: CASSYQAGTEAFF
cdr3_nt: TGTGCCAGCAGTTACCAGGCGGGCACTGAAGCTTTCTTT

v_call: TRBV27
d_call: TRBD1
j_call: TRBJ1-1
clone_size: .
cdr3_aa: CASCTGQMNTEAFF
cdr3_nt: TGTGCCAGCTGTACGGGACAGATGAACACTGAAGCTTTCTTT

v_call: TRBV18
d_call: TRBD2
j_call: TRBJ2-2
clone_size: .
cdr3_aa: CASSPRRESTGELFF
cdr3_nt: TGTGCCAGCTCACCAAGGCGGGAGAGCACCGGGGAGCTGTTTTTT

v_call: TRBV6-5
d_call: .
j_call: TRBJ2-5
clone_size: .
cdr3_aa: CASSPQRIQETQYF
cdr3_nt: TGTGCCAGCAGTCCCCAGAGGATCCAAGAGACCCAGTACTTC

v_call: TRBV19
d_call: TRBD1
j_call: TRBJ1-5
clone_size: .
cdr3_aa: CASSLREGALQPQHF
cdr3_nt: TGTGCCAGTAGTCTCCGTGAGGGGGCGCTTCAGCCCCAGCATTTT

v_call: TRBV6-5
d_call: TRBD2
j_call: TRBJ2-3
clone_size: .
cdr3_aa: CASSSGGPSTDTQYF
cdr3_nt: TGTGCCAGCTCTAGCGGGGGCCCTAGCACAGATACGCAGTATTTT

v_call: TRBV2
d_call: .
j_call: TRBJ2-3
clone_size: .
cdr3_aa: CASSGSGLSTDTQYF
cdr3_nt: TGTGCCAGCAGTGGGAGCGGACTAAGCACAGATACGCAGTATTTT

v_call: TRBV11-2
d_call: .
j_call: TRBJ2-7
clone_size: .
cdr3_aa: CASSSRGYEQYF
cdr3_nt: TGTGCCAGCAGCTCCCGAGGCTACGAGCAGTACTTC

v_call: TRBV5-1
d_call: TRBD1
j_call: TRBJ1-2
clone_size: .
cdr3_aa: CASSLGQGEGDYGYTF
cdr3_nt: TGCGCCAGCAGCCTAGGACAGGGCGAGGGAGACTATGGCTACACCTTC

v_call: TRBV28
d_call: TRBD1
j_call: TRBJ2-6
clone_size: .
cdr3_aa: CASSARTGSSGANVLTF
cdr3_nt: TGTGCCAGCAGTGCACGGACAGGTAGCTCTGGGGCCAACGTCCTGACTTTC

v_call: TRBV14
d_call: TRBD1
j_call: TRBJ2-3
clone_size: .
cdr3_aa: CASSQLTGGPFVDTQYF
cdr3_nt: TGTGCCAGCAGCCAATTAACAGGGGGACCGTTCGTCGATACGCAGTATTTT

v_call: TRBV7-9
d_call: TRBD1
j_call: TRBJ1-6
clone_size: .
cdr3_aa: CASNPTGTGDSPLHF
cdr3_nt: TGTGCCAGCAACCCAACCGGGACAGGGGATTCACCCCTCCACTTT

v_call: TRBV28
d_call: .
j_call: TRBJ1-5
clone_size: .
cdr3_aa: CASNTYGGNQPQHF
cdr3_nt: TGTGCCAGCAACACATACGGGGGCAATCAGCCCCAGCATTTT

v_call: TRBV5-1
d_call: TRBD2
j_call: TRBJ2-7
clone_size: .
cdr3_aa: CASSSAGGVYEQYF
cdr3_nt: TGCGCCAGCAGCTCCGCGGGAGGGGTCTACGAGCAGTACTTC

v_call: TRBV5-5
d_call: TRBD1
j_call: TRBJ1-1
clone_size: .
cdr3_aa: CASSGQGGLNTEAFF
cdr3_nt: TGTGCCAGCAGTGGACAGGGTGGTCTGAACACTGAAGCTTTCTTT

v_call: TRBV3-1/TRBV3-2
d_call: .
j_call: TRBJ2-3
clone_size: few
cdr3_aa: CASRGRAGTDTQYF
cdr3_nt: TGTGCCAGCAGAGGCAGGGCGGGGACAGATACGCAGTATTTT

v_call: TRBV5-1
d_call: TRBD2
j_call: TRBJ2-2
clone_size: few
cdr3_aa: CASSLTGLAGSKVLSGELFF
cdr3_nt: TGCGCCAGCAGCTTGACGGGACTAGCGGGGTCTAAGGTTTTGTCCGGGGAGCTGTTTTTT

v_call: TRBV28
d_call: .
j_call: TRBJ1-1
clone_size: once
cdr3_aa: CASSQQSNTEAFF
cdr3_nt: TGTGCCAGCAGTCAACAGAGTAACACTGAAGCTTTCTTT

v_call: TRBV7-2
d_call: .
j_call: TRBJ1-3
clone_size: .
cdr3_aa: CASSLEYSGNTIYF
cdr3_nt: TGTGCCAGCAGCTTAGAATACTCTGGAAACACCATATATTTT

v_call: TRBV5-1
d_call: TRBD2
j_call: TRBJ2-3
clone_size: .
cdr3_aa: CASSLAILLAGADTQYF
cdr3_nt: TGCGCCAGCAGCTTGGCCATTCTACTAGCGGGAGCAGATACGCAGTATTTT

v_call: TRBV28
d_call: .
j_call: TRBJ1-5
clone_size: few
cdr3_aa: CASSFKSAGPWGPQHF
cdr3_nt: TGTGCCAGCAGTTTCAAATCTGCAGGGCCCTGGGGGCCCCAGCATTTT

v_call: TRBV7-9
d_call: .
j_call: TRBJ1-5
clone_size: .
cdr3_aa: CASSLGGVLGNQPQHF
cdr3_nt: TGTGCCAGCAGCCTAGGGGGAGTCCTGGGCAATCAGCCCCAGCATTTT

v_call: TRBV28
d_call: .
j_call: TRBJ1-1
clone_size: few
cdr3_aa: CASSPLSLSGPLNTEAFF
cdr3_nt: TGTGCCAGCAGTCCACTGTCCTTATCGGGTCCTTTGAACACTGAAGCTTTCTTT

v_call: TRBV7-7
d_call: .
j_call: TRBJ2-5
clone_size: .
cdr3_aa: CASSLRVGAMETQYF
cdr3_nt: TGTGCTAGCAGCTTACGAGTAGGAGCGATGGAGACCCAGTACTTC

v_call: TRBV6-4
d_call: .
j_call: TRBJ1-2
clone_size: .
cdr3_aa: CASSRGNRYGYTF
cdr3_nt: TGTGCCAGCAGTAGGGGGAATCGGTATGGCTACACCTTC

v_call: TRBV9
d_call: .
j_call: TRBJ2-1
clone_size: .
cdr3_aa: CASSVGEGVSYNEQFF
cdr3_nt: TGTGCCAGCAGCGTAGGAGAGGGGGTCTCCTACAATGAGCAGTTCTTC

v_call: TRBV21-1
d_call: .
j_call: TRBJ2-1
clone_size: .
cdr3_aa: CASSNEILAGKSDDEQFF
cdr3_nt: TGTGCCAGCAGCAATGAAATTCTAGCGGGTAAATCGGACGATGAGCAGTTCTTC

v_call: TRBV24-1
d_call: TRBD2
j_call: TRBJ2-1
clone_size: .
cdr3_aa: CATSTELASYNEQFF
cdr3_nt: TGTGCCACCAGTACCGAACTAGCGTCCTACAATGAGCAGTTCTTC

v_call: TRBV4-3
d_call: .
j_call: TRBJ2-2
clone_size: .
cdr3_aa: CASSHGLSPGELFF
cdr3_nt: TGCGCCAGCAGCCACGGACTTTCACCCGGGGAGCTGTTTTTT

v_call: TRBV4-3
d_call: .
j_call: TRBJ1-1
clone_size: .
cdr3_aa: CASSRRTANTEAFF
cdr3_nt: TGCGCCAGCAGCCGAAGGACAGCGAACACTGAAGCTTTCTTT